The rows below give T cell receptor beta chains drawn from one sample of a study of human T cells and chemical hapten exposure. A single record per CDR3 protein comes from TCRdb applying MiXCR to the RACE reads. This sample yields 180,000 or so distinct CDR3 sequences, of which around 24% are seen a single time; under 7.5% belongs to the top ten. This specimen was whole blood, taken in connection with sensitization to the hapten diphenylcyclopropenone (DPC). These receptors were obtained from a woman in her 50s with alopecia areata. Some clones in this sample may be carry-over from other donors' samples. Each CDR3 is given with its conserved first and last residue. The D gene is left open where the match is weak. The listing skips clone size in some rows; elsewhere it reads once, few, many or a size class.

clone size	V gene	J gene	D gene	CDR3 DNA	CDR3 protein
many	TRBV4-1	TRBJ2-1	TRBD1	TGCGCCAGCAGCCAAGTACAGGGGTTCGGCAATGAGCAGTTCTTC	CASSQVQGFGNEQFF
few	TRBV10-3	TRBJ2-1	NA	TGTGCCACCGGAGGGCCCGGCTCCTACAATGAGCAGTTCTTC	CATGGPGSYNEQFF
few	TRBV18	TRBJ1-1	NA	TGTGCCAGCTCACCACTCGGTGGCGGGCAGGGACTTGTTGAAGCTTTCTTT	CASSPLGGGQGLVEAFF
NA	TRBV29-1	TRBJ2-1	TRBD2	TGCAGCGTCGCAGCGGGAGGCTACAATGAGCAGTTCTTC	CSVAAGGYNEQFF
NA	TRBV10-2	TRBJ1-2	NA	TGCGCCAGCAAGGAGACAGCTAACTATGGCTACACCTTC	CASKETANYGYTF
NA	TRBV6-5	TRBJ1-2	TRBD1	TGTGCCAGCAGACAACAGGGGGCCTATGGCTACACCTTC	CASRQQGAYGYTF
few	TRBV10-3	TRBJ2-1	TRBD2	TGTGCCATCAGTGAACTTGGACTAGTCCATGAGCAGTTCTTC	CAISELGLVHEQFF
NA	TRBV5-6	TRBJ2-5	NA	TGTGCCAGCAGCCGGACAGTGGAGACCCAGTACTTC	CASSRTVETQYF
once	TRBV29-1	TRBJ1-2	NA	TGCAGCGTTGAAGGGCAGGGAAAGGATGGCTACACCTTC	CSVEGQGKDGYTF
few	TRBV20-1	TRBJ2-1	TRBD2	TGCAGTGCCGACCCAGCGGGAGGCTCCTACAATGAGCAGTTCTTC	CSADPAGGSYNEQFF
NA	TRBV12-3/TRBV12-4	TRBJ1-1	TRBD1	TGTGCCAGCAGTTCTGGGACAGGAGGGGGGATGAACACTGAAGCTTTCTTT	CASSSGTGGGMNTEAFF
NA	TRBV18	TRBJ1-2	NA	TGTGCCAGCTCACCACCAGGGTTCCGGGGCTACACCTTC	CASSPPGFRGYTF
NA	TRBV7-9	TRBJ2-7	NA	TGTGCCAGCAGCGTGTCGACTACCGTCTACGAGCAGTACTTC	CASSVSTTVYEQYF
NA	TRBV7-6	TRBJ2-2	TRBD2	TGTGCCAGCAGCTTAGTCAGGTCTAGCGGACCGAACACCGGGGAGCTGTTTTTT	CASSLVRSSGPNTGELFF
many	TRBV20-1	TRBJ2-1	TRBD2	TGCAGTGCTAGTGTGCGGTCCCTAGCGGGGAGGAATGAGCAGTTCTTC	CSASVRSLAGRNEQFF
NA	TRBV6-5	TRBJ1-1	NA	TGTGCCACCCAGCGGAAATACGAAGGGCCTTTGAACACTGAAGCTTTCTTT	CATQRKYEGPLNTEAFF
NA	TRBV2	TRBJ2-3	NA	TGTGCCAGCAAAACAGACATTCACGCGGATACGCAGTATTTT	CASKTDIHADTQYF
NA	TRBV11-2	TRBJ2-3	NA	TGTGCCAGCAGCCCCGGACCCCACACAGATACGCAGTATTTT	CASSPGPHTDTQYF
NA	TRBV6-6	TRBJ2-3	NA	TGTGCCAGCAGGGCGACAGATACGCAGTATTTT	CASRATDTQYF
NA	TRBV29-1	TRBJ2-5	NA	TGCAGCGTTGGGGGGACAATCCAAGAGACCCAGTACTTC	CSVGGTIQETQYF
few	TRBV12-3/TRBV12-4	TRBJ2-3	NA	TGTGCCAGCAGCCGGCTAGTTTCCACAGATACGCAGTATTTT	CASSRLVSTDTQYF
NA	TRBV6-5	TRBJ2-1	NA	TGTGCCAGCAGCTCGAGGGGCCATGAGCAGTTCTTC	CASSSRGHEQFF
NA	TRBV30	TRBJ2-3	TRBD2	TGTGCCTGGAGTGTAGTAAGCGGGAGTCGGACAGATACGCAGTATTTT	CAWSVVSGSRTDTQYF
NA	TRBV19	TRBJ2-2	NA	TGTGCCAGTACCCCCTTGACAGGGAGGAAGACCGGGGAGCTGTTTTTT	CASTPLTGRKTGELFF
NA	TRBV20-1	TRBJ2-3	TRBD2	TGCAGTGCTAGAGATAGTGCTAGCGGATACACAGATACGCAGTATTTT	CSARDSASGYTDTQYF
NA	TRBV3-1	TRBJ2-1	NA	TGTGCCAGCAGTATCCAGGTGAATGAGCAGTTCTTC	CASSIQVNEQFF
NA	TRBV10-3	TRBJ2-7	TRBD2	TGTGCCATCAGAACCCTAGCGGGAGGCATCGACGAGCAGTACTTC	CAIRTLAGGIDEQYF
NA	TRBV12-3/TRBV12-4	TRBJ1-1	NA	TGTGCCAGCAGTTTTTTGGGGGCTGCTGAAGCTTTCTTT	CASSFLGAAEAFF
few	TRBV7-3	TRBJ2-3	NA	TGTGCCAGCAGCTTAAGCGGCTGGGGGGGCACAGATACGCAGTATTTT	CASSLSGWGGTDTQYF
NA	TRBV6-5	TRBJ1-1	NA	TGTGCCAGCAGTTACTCCGGACAGAGGGGGAAAACTGAAGCTTTCTTT	CASSYSGQRGKTEAFF
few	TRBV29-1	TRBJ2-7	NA	TGCAGCGGCCGGATGGGGGGAAGCTCCTACGAGCAGTACTTC	CSGRMGGSSYEQYF
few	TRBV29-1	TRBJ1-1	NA	TGCAGCGTCTCGACAGTGTTGAACACTGAAGCTTTCTTT	CSVSTVLNTEAFF
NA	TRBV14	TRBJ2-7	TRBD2	TGTGCCAGCAGCCAACGAGGACTAGTAAACTACGAGCAGTACTTC	CASSQRGLVNYEQYF
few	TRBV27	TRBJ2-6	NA	TGTGCCAGCAGTCCGGGTTTCTCTGGGGCCAACGTCCTGACTTTC	CASSPGFSGANVLTF
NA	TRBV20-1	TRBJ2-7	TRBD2	TGCAGTGCTAGGTCTAGCGGGAGGGCCGAGCAGTACTTC	CSARSSGRAEQYF
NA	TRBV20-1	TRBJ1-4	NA	TGCAGTGCTTGGCAGCTTAATGAAAAACTGTTTTTT	CSAWQLNEKLFF
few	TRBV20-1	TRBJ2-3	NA	TGCAGTGCTAGAGGGGTGGGAGGTCTCACAGATACGCAGTATTTT	CSARGVGGLTDTQYF
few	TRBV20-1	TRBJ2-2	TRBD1	TGCAGTGCTAGAAGGACAGGTGTCACCGGGGAGCTGTTTTTT	CSARRTGVTGELFF
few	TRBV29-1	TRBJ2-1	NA	TGCAGCGTTGAGCCTCTACAGCGTTCCTACAATGAGCAGTTCTTC	CSVEPLQRSYNEQFF
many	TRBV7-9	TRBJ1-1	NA	TGTGCCAGCAGCTTAGGAGGGGCGGCGAACACTGAAGCTTTCTTT	CASSLGGAANTEAFF
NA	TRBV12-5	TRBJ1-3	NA	TGTGCTAGTGGTTTGGTCCCCCATATTCGGCGCTCTGGAAACACCATATATTTT	CASGLVPHIRRSGNTIYF
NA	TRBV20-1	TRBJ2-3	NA	TGCAGTGCGCTAAGCCTCACAGATACGCAGTATTTT	CSALSLTDTQYF
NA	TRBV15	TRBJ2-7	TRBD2	TGTGCCACCAGCAGTGGGCGGGGGGGCTCCTACGAGCAGTACTTC	CATSSGRGGSYEQYF
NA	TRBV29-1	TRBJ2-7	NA	TGCAGCGTTGAAGACCCGGCAGGGGCCGGCTACGAGCAGTACTTC	CSVEDPAGAGYEQYF
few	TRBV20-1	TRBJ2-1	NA	TGCAGTGCTAGTTTGAGGGCGGGATCCTACAATGAGCAGTTCTTC	CSASLRAGSYNEQFF
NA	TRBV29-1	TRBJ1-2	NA	TGCAGCGTTGAAGGCCAAACAGGTCTCTATGGCTACACCTTC	CSVEGQTGLYGYTF
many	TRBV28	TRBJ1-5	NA	TGTGCCAGCATCGAGTTGGGACAGCCCCAGCATTTT	CASIELGQPQHF
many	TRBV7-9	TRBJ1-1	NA	TGTGCCAGCAGCTTAGAAGGGGGCACTGAAGCTTTCTTT	CASSLEGGTEAFF
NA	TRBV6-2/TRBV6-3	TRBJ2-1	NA	TGTGCCAGCAGTCGCCTAAGTATCAATGAGCAGTTCTTC	CASSRLSINEQFF
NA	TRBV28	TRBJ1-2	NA	TGTGCCAGCAGTCCACAGGAAAACTATGGCTACACCTTC	CASSPQENYGYTF
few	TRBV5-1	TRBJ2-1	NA	TGCGCCAGCAGCTTGGGTACCCCACGAATCGATGAGCAGTTCTTC	CASSLGTPRIDEQFF
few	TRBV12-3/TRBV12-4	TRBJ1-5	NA	TGTGCCAGCAGTCGGGCAGGAATGAATCAGCCCCAGCATTTT	CASSRAGMNQPQHF
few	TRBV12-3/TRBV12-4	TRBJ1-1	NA	TGTGCCAGCAGTTCCCGGGCGGGGGGGAACACTGAAGCTTTCTTT	CASSSRAGGNTEAFF